This TCR beta chain originates from a study of blood T cell repertoires in COVID-19. Germline lookup yields CDR1 GTSNPN and CDR2 SVGIG (reference sequence). This CDR3 comprises 14 residues. The ends were cut back, 1 base at V and 2 bases at J, with 11 bases in the middle. The protocol was immunoSEQ multiplex PCR, while the TCRdb copy is restricted to in-frame clones and leaves out a portion. The profile covers almost 250,000 clones, with roughly 90% appearing a single time and roughly 4% taken by the ten largest. The clonotype comes from a woman aged 25 to 39 who had recovered from COVID-19. The sample comprised PBMCs or T cells enriched from blood (not recorded which). This sequence joins TRBV30 and TRBJ2-5; a weak D match, TRBD2 (5 bases). CDR3 nucleotides: TGTGCCTGGAGTGGTCGAGCGGAACAAGAGACCCAGTACTTC. Translation: CAWSGRAEQETQYF.